Listed below are T cell receptor beta chains from one sample, sequenced in a study of shared clonotypes between healthy human individuals. Some clones are missing from TCRdb's copy, which holds only in-frame ones; the method was immunoSEQ multiplex PCR. The sample includes 2,500,000 or so clones, under 95% of them seen just once. The specimen sequenced was naive CD4+ T cells from PBMCs. The receptors were gathered from a young man in good health. Some clones in this sample may be carry-over from other donors' samples. Both conserved end residues are part of each CDR3. A D gene is named only where the DNA matches it firmly. Size tells how often a clone was seen (once, few, many) or the class of an expanded clone, and some rows leave it out.

clone_size j_call d_call v_call cdr3_aa cdr3_nt
NA TRBJ2-7 TRBD1 TRBV6-6 CASARQGPYEQYF TGTGCCAGCGCCCGACAGGGTCCCTACGAGCAGTACTTC
NA TRBJ1-1 NA TRBV21-1 CASSKGHLNTEAFF TGTGCCAGCAGCAAGGGGCACTTGAACACTGAAGCTTTCTTT
NA TRBJ2-6 TRBD2 TRBV28 CASSPGGAGGYSGANVLTF TGTGCCAGCAGTCCCGGTGGGGCGGGAGGCTACTCTGGGGCCAACGTCCTGACTTTC
NA TRBJ2-7 NA TRBV29-1 CSVLLGGLAYEQYF TGCAGCGTTTTGCTTGGTGGGTTAGCCTACGAGCAGTACTTC
NA TRBJ1-3 NA TRBV18 CASSPITGGKGNTIYF TGTGCCAGCTCACCAATTACCGGGGGCAAAGGAAACACCATATATTTT
NA TRBJ1-2 NA TRBV6-5 CASSYSGEGGYTF TGTGCCAGCAGTTACTCTGGGGAGGGTGGCTACACCTTC
NA TRBJ2-3 NA TRBV5-4 CASSPATAPSTDTQYF TGTGCCAGCAGCCCCGCGACAGCCCCTAGCACAGATACGCAGTATTTT
NA TRBJ2-7 NA TRBV28 CASSPPVGEQYF TGTGCCAGCAGCCCCCCAGTGGGCGAGCAGTACTTC
NA TRBJ2-7 TRBD2 TRBV11-2 CASSLGREGRVQYF TGTGCCAGCAGCTTGGGTCGGGAGGGCCGGGTGCAGTACTTC
NA TRBJ2-3 TRBD2 TRBV7-2 CASSSGGWTDTQYF TGTGCCAGCTCTTCGGGGGGGTGGACAGATACGCAGTATTTT
NA TRBJ1-5 NA TRBV19 CASSETAVRRIDDWHF TGTGCCAGTAGTGAAACAGCCGTTAGGAGGATCGATGATTGGCATTTT
once TRBJ2-4 TRBD2 TRBV5-4 CASSLGLAENIQYF TGTGCCAGCAGCTTGGGGCTAGCGGAAAACATTCAGTACTTC
NA TRBJ1-3 NA TRBV9 CASSVGGASGNTIYF TGTGCCAGCAGCGTGGGGGGAGCCTCTGGAAACACCATATATTTT
NA TRBJ1-2 TRBD1 TRBV6-5 CASSLLGQGYGYTF TGTGCCAGCAGCCTACTCGGACAGGGGTATGGCTACACCTTC
NA TRBJ2-3 TRBD2 TRBV7-7 CASSRSGRGGDTQYF TGTGCCAGCAGCCGGAGCGGGAGGGGGGGAGATACGCAGTATTTT
NA TRBJ2-7 NA TRBV7-3 CASSRTAATDYEQYF TGTGCCAGCAGCCGGACAGCCGCGACAGACTACGAGCAGTACTTC
NA TRBJ2-3 TRBD1 TRBV28 CASSTRDRFPDTQYF TGTGCCAGCAGTACTCGGGACAGGTTCCCAGATACGCAGTATTTT
once TRBJ1-5 NA TRBV28 CSSGQGNQPQHF TGTTCCTCCGGGCAGGGCAATCAGCCCCAGCATTTT
once TRBJ1-1 NA TRBV5-4 CASSRTPNTEAFF TGTGCCAGCAGCCGCACGCCGAACACTGAAGCTTTCTTT
NA TRBJ1-3 NA TRBV4-3 CASSQVPQPSGNTIYF TGCGCCAGCAGCCAAGTTCCCCAGCCATCTGGAAACACCATATATTTT
once TRBJ2-3 TRBD1 TRBV11-3 CASSTGQAPSTDTQYF TGTGCCAGCAGCACTGGACAGGCCCCTAGCACAGATACGCAGTATTTT
NA TRBJ2-2 TRBD2 TRBV7-3 CASSLLAGDLSGELFF TGTGCCAGCAGCCTGCTAGCGGGAGACTTGTCCGGGGAGCTGTTTTTT
NA TRBJ1-4 NA TRBV11-2 CASSRIQGATNEKLFF TGTGCCAGCAGCCGCATTCAGGGAGCAACTAATGAAAAACTGTTTTTT
NA TRBJ2-7 TRBD1 TRBV6-5 CASSWDRSTYEQYF TGTGCCAGCAGCTGGGACAGATCCACCTACGAGCAGTACTTC
NA TRBJ2-7 TRBD1 TRBV15 CATSRTGLSYEQYF TGTGCCACCAGCAGGACAGGGCTCTCCTACGAGCAGTACTTC
once TRBJ1-4 TRBD1 TRBV5-4 CASSLDTQGLFF TGTGCCAGCAGTTTAGACACACAGGGGCTGTTTTTT
NA TRBJ1-1 NA TRBV5-1 CASSLGGQVNTEAFF TGCGCCAGCAGCTTGGGGGGCCAGGTGAACACTGAAGCTTTCTTT
NA TRBJ1-2 NA TRBV29-1 CSVEGQGLGYTF TGCAGCGTTGAAGGTCAGGGTTTAGGCTACACCTTC
NA TRBJ2-3 TRBD2 TRBV28 CASNGSGKGTDTQYF TGTGCCAGCAATGGAAGCGGGAAGGGCACAGATACGCAGTATTTT
once TRBJ1-3 TRBD1 TRBV18 CASSPSGQGNLAGNTIYF TGTGCCAGCTCACCATCCGGACAGGGGAATTTGGCTGGAAACACCATATATTTT
NA TRBJ1-1 TRBD1 TRBV7-9 CATTFRGQGLGTEAFF TGTGCCACCACATTCCGGGGACAGGGTTTGGGCACTGAAGCTTTCTTT
NA TRBJ1-2 NA TRBV2 CASSEYTGIAYGYTF TGTGCCAGCAGCGAATATACAGGGATTGCCTATGGCTACACCTTC
NA TRBJ2-2 TRBD1 TRBV2 CASSDPGQGAGELFF TGTGCCAGCAGTGACCCCGGACAGGGGGCCGGGGAGCTGTTTTTT
NA TRBJ2-2 NA TRBV30 CAWRPAGSTGELFF TGTGCCTGGAGGCCAGCAGGGAGCACCGGGGAGCTGTTTTTT
NA TRBJ1-1 TRBD1 TRBV7-9 CASSFRAGGDTEAFF TGTGCCAGCAGTTTTAGGGCAGGGGGCGACACTGAAGCTTTCTTT
NA TRBJ1-2 NA TRBV7-2 CASSSPSGVYGYTF TGTGCCAGCAGCTCCCCTAGTGGGGTCTATGGCTACACCTTC
NA TRBJ1-3 TRBD1 TRBV12-5 CASGPGQGGDTIYF TGTGCTAGTGGTCCGGGACAGGGAGGGGACACCATATATTTT
NA TRBJ2-1 NA TRBV30 CAGRGDSKHEQFF TGTGCCGGACGGGGGGACAGTAAGCATGAGCAGTTCTTC
NA TRBJ1-5 TRBD1 TRBV2 CASTQGATTINQPQHF TGTGCCAGCACGCAGGGGGCAACTACCATCAATCAGCCCCAGCATTTT
NA TRBJ1-2 NA TRBV19 CASSTRGGRPYGYTF TGTGCCAGTAGTACCCGGGGAGGGCGCCCCTATGGCTACACCTTC
NA TRBJ2-1 TRBD2 TRBV7-3 CASSSRGLAGVVSYNEQFF TGTGCCAGCAGCTCTCGCGGACTAGCGGGAGTAGTCTCCTACAATGAGCAGTTCTTC
NA TRBJ1-5 TRBD1 TRBV6-1 CASSEQQGAGGQPQHF TGTGCCAGCAGTGAACAGCAGGGGGCGGGGGGGCAGCCCCAGCATTTT
NA TRBJ1-2 NA TRBV2 CARPKGDYGYTF TGTGCCAGGCCGAAGGGGGACTATGGCTACACCTTC
once TRBJ2-3 TRBD2 TRBV5-1 CASSPEGLANTDTQYF TGCGCCAGCAGCCCCGAGGGACTAGCAAACACAGATACGCAGTATTTT
NA TRBJ1-5 NA TRBV5-1 CASSLSGPGNQPQHF TGCGCCAGCAGCTTGTCGGGACCAGGGAATCAGCCCCAGCATTTT
NA TRBJ2-1 NA TRBV27 CASSRPFAGRNEQFF TGTGCCAGCAGTCGCCCTTTTGCGGGAAGGAATGAGCAGTTCTTC
once TRBJ1-5 NA TRBV6-6 CASRPQGRDNQPQHF TGTGCCAGCAGGCCACAGGGCAGGGACAATCAGCCCCAGCATTTT
NA TRBJ1-5 TRBD1 TRBV2 CASTTGGLSQPQHF TGTGCCAGCACGACAGGGGGGTTGAGCCAGCCCCAGCATTTT
NA TRBJ2-2 NA TRBV27 CASSHRDAGELFF TGTGCCAGCAGTCACAGGGATGCCGGGGAGCTGTTTTTT
NA TRBJ2-5 NA TRBV14 CASSQSAVETQYF TGTGCCAGCAGCCAATCGGCGGTGGAGACCCAGTACTTC
NA TRBJ1-1 NA TRBV18 CASSPRNTEAFF TGTGCCAGCTCACCAAGGAACACTGAAGCTTTCTTT
NA TRBJ2-3 TRBD2 TRBV19 CAPKPGLAVTDTQYF TGTGCCCCTAAACCGGGACTAGCGGTCACAGATACGCAGTATTTT
NA TRBJ2-3 TRBD1 TRBV19 CASSRGNRGRSDTQYF TGTGCCAGTAGCCGAGGAAACAGGGGGCGATCAGATACGCAGTATTTT
NA TRBJ1-1 NA TRBV6-1 CASTGGTGTEAFF TGTGCCAGCACGGGGGGAACGGGCACTGAAGCTTTCTTT
NA TRBJ1-4 TRBD1 TRBV27 CASSILGQGGKLFF TGTGCCAGCAGTATATTAGGACAGGGGGGAAAACTGTTTTTT